This TCR beta chain stems from a study of T cells in Graves' hyperthyroidism and ophthalmopathy. At the level of the study: It was at initial diagnosis, before any treatment, that peripheral blood was collected.

Points from the study as a whole: Within blood appeared most thyroid clonotypes that had expanded above 0.001.

Note on this clonotype: Its antigen is undetermined.

RNA transcripts were the template for amplifying TCR beta CDR3 regions. HTBI primers were used for first-round RT-PCR of the TCR CDR3. TCRdb analysed the multiplex PCR reads with MiXCR anew, one entry per CDR3 protein. The sample gives 600,000 or so distinct CDR3 sequences, about 14% of which show up once; around 13% is in the top ten. This clonotype was obtained from a woman in her fifties or sixties with Graves' ophthalmopathy. The source material was blood.

For the CDR3, the DNA is TGCAGTGCTTTAAACAGGGATACCTCCTACGAGCAGTACTTC. As protein: CSALNRDTSYEQYF. The chain is built from TRBV20-1 and TRBJ2-7; TRBD1 might be the D (6 bases). Germline loops: CDR1 DFQATT, CDR2 SNEGSKA (reference sequence). The CDR3 has 14 amino acids. V lost 5 bases and J lost 0, with 14 bases in between.